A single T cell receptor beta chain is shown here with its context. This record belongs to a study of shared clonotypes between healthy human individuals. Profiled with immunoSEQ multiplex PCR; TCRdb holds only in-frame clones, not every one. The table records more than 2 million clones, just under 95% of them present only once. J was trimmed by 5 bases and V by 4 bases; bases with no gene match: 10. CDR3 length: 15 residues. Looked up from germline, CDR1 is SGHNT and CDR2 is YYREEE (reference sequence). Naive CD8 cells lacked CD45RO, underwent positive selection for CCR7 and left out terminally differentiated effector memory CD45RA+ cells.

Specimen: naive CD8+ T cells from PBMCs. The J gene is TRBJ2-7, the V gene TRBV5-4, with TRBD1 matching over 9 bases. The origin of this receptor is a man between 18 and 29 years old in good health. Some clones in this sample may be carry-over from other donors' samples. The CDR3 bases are TGTGCCAGCAGCCGTGACAGGGGGGGTCCAAACGAGCAGTACTTC. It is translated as CASSRDRGGPNEQYF.